This T cell receptor (beta chain) was identified in a study of blood T cell repertoires in COVID-19. Study background: Material from acute and convalescent COVID-19 was sourced from the United States, Italy and Spain. PBMCs, B-cell-depleted T cells, or T cells provided the cDNA or gDNA that made up the material.

Trimming removed 9 bases from V and 5 bases from J; junction bases left unmatched: 4. Germline V lookup: CDR1 LNHDA, CDR2 SQIVND (reference sequence). The CDR3 extends over 14 amino acids. In the original processing: Reference gene primer amplification gave nucleated cell count estimates. Data came from immunoSEQ multiplex PCR; TCRdb stores just in-frame clones and leaves some out. The V and J calls and clone size were taken over from that table, and D and trimming were inferred from the DNA. The sample consists of 120,000 or so clones, 80% to 90% of them appearing once. This clone was seen more than once but under ten times.

The J gene is TRBJ2-3, the V gene TRBV19; 14 positions match TRBD2. The sequenced sample was peripheral blood. This sequence originates from a man between 65 and 80 years old with active or convalescent COVID-19. CDR3 sequence: CASRGLAGVDTQYF. The CDR3, as DNA: TGTGCCAGCCGGGGACTAGCGGGAGTAGATACGCAGTATTTT.